These 2 T cell receptor beta chains came from one sample sequenced in a study of blood T cell repertoires in COVID-19. Generated by immunoSEQ multiplex PCR, the TCRdb table keeps only in-frame clones and is missing some. The sample gives about 400,000 clones, approximately 86% of which show up once; approximately 2.9% is in the top ten. The sequenced sample consisted of peripheral blood. The receptors were sampled from a human donor in a cohort sampled during active COVID-19.

This chain joins TRBV12-2 and TRBJ2-3; whether TRBD2, the table's D call, matches the DNA was not checked. TRBV12-2 is a pseudogene locus. The CDR3 contains 17 residues. CDR3 nucleotide sequence: TGTGCAAGTCGCTTAGCGCACCTAGCGGCTCGTCATGGTACGCAGTATTTT. Translated, it gives CASRLAHLAARHGTQYF.

The chain is built from TRBV27 and TRBJ1-2; a weak D match, TRBD1 (5 bases). V lost 1 base to trimming and J lost 6 bases, with 24 bases between them. In germline, CDR1 is MNHEY, CDR2 SMNVEV (reference sequence). This CDR3 is built from 18 residues. CDR3 amino acids: CASSLFYEDNGANDGYTF. CDR3 DNA: TGTGCCAGCAGTTTATTCTACGAGGATAATGGGGCGAACGATGGCTACACCTTC.